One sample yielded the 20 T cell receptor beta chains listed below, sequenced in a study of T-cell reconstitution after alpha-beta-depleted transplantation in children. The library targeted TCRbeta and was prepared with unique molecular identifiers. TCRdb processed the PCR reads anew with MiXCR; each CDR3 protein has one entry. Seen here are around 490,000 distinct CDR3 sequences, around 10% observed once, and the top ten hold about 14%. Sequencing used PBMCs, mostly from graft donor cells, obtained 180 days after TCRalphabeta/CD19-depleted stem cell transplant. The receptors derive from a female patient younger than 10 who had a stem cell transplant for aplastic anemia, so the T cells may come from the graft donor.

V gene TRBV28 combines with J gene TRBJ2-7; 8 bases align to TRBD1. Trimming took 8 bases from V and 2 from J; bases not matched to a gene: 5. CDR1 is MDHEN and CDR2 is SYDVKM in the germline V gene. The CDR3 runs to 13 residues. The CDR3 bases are TGTGCCAGCGGACAGGGAACCCCCTACGAGCAGTACTTC. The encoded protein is CASGQGTPYEQYF.

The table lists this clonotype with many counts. CDR3 amino acids: CASSPRLAGEPDTQYF. CDR3 sequence (DNA): TGCGCCAGCAGCCCAAGACTAGCGGGAGAGCCAGATACGCAGTATTTT. The chain is built from TRBV5-1 and TRBJ2-3; 12 positions agree with TRBD2. From germline, CDR1 is SGHRS and CDR2 YFSETQ. V lost 4 bases and J lost 4; bases outside the gene matches: 7. CDR3 size: 16 residues.

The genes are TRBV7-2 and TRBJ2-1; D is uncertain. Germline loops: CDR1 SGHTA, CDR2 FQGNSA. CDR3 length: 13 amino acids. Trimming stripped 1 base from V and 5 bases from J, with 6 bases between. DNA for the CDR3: TGTGCCAGCAGCTTAGTTTTAAACAATGAGCAGTTCTTC. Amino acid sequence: CASSLVLNNEQFF.

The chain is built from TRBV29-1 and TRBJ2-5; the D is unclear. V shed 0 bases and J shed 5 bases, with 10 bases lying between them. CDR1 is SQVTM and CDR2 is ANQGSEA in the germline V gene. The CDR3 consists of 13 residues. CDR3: CSVEDRLGETQYF. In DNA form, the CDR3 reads TGCAGCGTTGAAGATCGGCTGGGGGAGACCCAGTACTTC.

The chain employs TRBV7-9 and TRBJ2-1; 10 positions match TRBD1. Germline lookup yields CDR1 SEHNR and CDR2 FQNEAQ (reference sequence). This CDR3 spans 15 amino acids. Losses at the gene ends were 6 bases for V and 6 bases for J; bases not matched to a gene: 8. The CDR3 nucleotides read TGTGCCAGCAGATCCGGGACAGGGGTAGCCAATGAGCAGTTCTTC. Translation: CASRSGTGVANEQFF.

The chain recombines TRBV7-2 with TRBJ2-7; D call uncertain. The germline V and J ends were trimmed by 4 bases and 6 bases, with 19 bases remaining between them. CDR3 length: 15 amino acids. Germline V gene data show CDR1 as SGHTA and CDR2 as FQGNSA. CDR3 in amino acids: CASSSQSTIPGEQYF. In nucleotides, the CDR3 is TGTGCCAGCAGCTCCCAATCTACTATCCCGGGCGAGCAGTACTTC.

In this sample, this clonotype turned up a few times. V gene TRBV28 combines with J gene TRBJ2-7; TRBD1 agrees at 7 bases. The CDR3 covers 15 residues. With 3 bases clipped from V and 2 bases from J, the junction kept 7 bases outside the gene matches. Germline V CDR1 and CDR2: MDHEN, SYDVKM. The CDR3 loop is CASSFRDRVTYEQYF. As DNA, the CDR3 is TGTGCCAGCAGTTTTCGTGACAGGGTGACCTACGAGCAGTACTTC.

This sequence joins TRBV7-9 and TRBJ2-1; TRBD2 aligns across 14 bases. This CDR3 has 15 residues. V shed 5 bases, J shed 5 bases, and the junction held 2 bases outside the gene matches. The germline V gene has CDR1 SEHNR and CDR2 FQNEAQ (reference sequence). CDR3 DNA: TGTGCCAGCAGCGCGGGACTAGCGGGAGACAATGAGCAGTTCTTC. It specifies CASSAGLAGDNEQFF.

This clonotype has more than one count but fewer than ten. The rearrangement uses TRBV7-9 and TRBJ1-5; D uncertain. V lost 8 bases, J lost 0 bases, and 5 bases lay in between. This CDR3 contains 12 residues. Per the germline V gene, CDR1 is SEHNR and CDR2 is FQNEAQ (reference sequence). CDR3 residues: CASGYSNQPQHF. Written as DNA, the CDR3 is TGTGCCAGCGGTTATAGCAATCAGCCCCAGCATTTT.

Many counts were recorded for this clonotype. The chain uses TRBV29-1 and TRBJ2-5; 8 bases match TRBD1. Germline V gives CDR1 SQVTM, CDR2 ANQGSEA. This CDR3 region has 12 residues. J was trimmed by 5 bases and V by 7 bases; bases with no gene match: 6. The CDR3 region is CSADRGGETQYF. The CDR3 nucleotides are TGCAGCGCCGACAGGGGCGGGGAGACCCAGTACTTC.

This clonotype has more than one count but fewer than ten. CDR3 in DNA: TGCAGCGTTGAAGGGGTTCCAGGGATTAACTATGGCTACACCTTC. As protein: CSVEGVPGINYGYTF. The chain employs TRBV29-1 and TRBJ1-2; tentatively, D is TRBD1 (5 bases). V was shortened by 1 base and J by 1 base, with 13 bases between the two germline ends. Germline V lookup: CDR1 SQVTM, CDR2 ANQGSEA. The CDR3 runs to 15 residues.

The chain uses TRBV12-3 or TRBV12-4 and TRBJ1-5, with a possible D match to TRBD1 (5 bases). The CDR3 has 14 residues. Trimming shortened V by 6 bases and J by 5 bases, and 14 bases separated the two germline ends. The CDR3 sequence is CASSPAGEYQPQHF. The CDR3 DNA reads TGTGCCAGCAGCCCAGCGGGGGAGTATCAGCCCCAGCATTTT.

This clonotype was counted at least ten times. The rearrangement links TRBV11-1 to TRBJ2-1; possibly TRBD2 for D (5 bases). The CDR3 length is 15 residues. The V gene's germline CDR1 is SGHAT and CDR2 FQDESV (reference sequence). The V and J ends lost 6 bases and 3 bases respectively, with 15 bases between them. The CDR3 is CASSVDFRDYNEQFF. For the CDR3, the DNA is TGTGCCAGCAGTGTGGACTTCCGCGACTACAATGAGCAGTTCTTC.

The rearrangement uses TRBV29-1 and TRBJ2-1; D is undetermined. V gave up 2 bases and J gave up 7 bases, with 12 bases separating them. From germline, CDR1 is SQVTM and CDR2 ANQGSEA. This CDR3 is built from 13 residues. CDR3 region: CSVETQGLNEQFF. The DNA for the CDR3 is TGCAGCGTTGAAACCCAAGGGTTGAATGAGCAGTTCTTC.

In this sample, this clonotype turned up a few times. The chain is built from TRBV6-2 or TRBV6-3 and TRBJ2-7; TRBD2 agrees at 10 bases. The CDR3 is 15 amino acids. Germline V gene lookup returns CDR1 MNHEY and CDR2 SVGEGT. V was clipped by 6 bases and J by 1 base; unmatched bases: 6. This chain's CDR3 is CASRYMTSGSYEQYV. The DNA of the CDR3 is TGTGCCAGCAGATATATGACTAGCGGGTCCTACGAGCAGTACGTC.

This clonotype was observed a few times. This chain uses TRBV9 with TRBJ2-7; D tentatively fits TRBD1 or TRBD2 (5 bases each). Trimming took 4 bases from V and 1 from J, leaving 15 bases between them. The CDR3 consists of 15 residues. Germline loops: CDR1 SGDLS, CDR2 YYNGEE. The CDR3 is CASSPRERPSYEQYF. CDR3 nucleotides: TGTGCCAGCAGCCCCAGGGAGCGCCCATCCTACGAGCAGTACTTC. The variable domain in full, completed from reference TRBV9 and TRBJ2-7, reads DSGVTQTPKHLITATGQRVTLRCSPRSGDLSVYWYQQSLDQGLQFLIQYYNGEERAKGNILERFSAQQFPDLHSELNLSSLELGDSALYFCASSPRERPSYEQYFGPGTRLTVT.

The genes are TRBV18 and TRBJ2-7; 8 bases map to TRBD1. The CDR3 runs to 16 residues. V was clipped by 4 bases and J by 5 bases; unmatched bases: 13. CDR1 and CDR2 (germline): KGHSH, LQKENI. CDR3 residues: CASSLLDRGLRNEQYF. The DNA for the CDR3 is TGTGCCAGCTCACTACTCGACAGGGGCCTACGAAACGAGCAGTACTTC.

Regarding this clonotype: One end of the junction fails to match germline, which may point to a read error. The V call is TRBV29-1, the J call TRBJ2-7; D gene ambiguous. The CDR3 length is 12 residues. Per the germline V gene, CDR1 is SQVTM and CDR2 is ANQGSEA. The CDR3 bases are TGCAGCGTTGAAGATCGTCTCTACGAGCACTACTTC. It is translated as CSVEDRLYEHYF.

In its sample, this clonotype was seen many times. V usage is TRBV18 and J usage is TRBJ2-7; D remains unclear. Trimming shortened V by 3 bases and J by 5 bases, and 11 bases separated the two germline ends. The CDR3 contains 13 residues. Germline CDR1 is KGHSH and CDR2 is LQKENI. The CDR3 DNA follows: TGTGCCAGCTCACCCGCCGGCTGGAACGAGCAGTACGTC. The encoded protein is CASSPAGWNEQYV.

CDR3 coding DNA: TGTGCCAGCACCCAGGGGACCTCCTGGAGGACTGAAGCTTTCTTT. As protein: CASTQGTSWRTEAFF. The rearrangement links TRBV28 to TRBJ1-1, with TRBD1 as a possible D gene (6 bases). The V end was cut by 7 bases, the J end by 5 bases, with 20 bases between. This CDR3 is built from 15 residues. Germline CDR1 MDHEN, CDR2 SYDVKM.